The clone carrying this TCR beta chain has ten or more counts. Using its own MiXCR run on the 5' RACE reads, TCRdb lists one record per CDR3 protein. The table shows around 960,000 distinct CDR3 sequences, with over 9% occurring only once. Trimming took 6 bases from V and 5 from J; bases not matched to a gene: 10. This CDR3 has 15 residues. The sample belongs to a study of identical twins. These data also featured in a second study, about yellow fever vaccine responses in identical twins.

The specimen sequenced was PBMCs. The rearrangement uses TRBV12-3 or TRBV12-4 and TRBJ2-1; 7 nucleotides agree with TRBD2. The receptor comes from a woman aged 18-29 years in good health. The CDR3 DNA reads TGTGCCAGCAGGTCCATGACTAGCAGAGACAATGAGCAGTTCTTC. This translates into CASRSMTSRDNEQFF.